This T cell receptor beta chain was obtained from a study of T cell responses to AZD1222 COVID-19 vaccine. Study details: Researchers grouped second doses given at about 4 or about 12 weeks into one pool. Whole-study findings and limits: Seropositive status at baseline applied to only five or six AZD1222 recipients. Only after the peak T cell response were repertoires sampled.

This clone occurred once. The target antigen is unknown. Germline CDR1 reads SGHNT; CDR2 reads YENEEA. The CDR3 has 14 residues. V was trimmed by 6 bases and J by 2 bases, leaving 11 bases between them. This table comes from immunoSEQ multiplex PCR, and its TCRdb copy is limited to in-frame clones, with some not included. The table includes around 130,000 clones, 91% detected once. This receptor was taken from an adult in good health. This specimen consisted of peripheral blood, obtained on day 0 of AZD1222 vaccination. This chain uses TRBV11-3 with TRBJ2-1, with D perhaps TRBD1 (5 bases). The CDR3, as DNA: TGTGCCAGCAGTTCAGGGTTTACCTACAATGAGCAGTTCTTC. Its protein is CASSSGFTYNEQFF.